The table lists the clone carrying this T cell receptor (beta chain) with a few counts. These data come from a study of tumor-infiltrating lymphocytes in oesophageal squamous cell carcinoma. MiXCR, run by TCRdb on the PCR reads, gives a single entry per CDR3 protein. The table includes 10,000 to 15,000 distinct CDR3 sequences, 54% detected once. The CDR3 is 17 amino acids. Germline V gives CDR1 SGHTA, CDR2 FQGNSA. V trimming: 3 bases; J trimming: 3 bases; junction bases outside the gene matches: 7. The sample taken for sequencing was esophageal tumor tissue. The rearrangement uses TRBV7-2 and TRBJ2-3; TRBD2 aligns across 12 bases. This sequence originates from a female donor with esophageal squamous cell carcinoma. CDR3 nucleotides: TGTGCCAGCAGCTTCAACTTTGGACTAGCGGGGACAGATACGCAGTATTTT. This encodes CASSFNFGLAGTDTQYF.